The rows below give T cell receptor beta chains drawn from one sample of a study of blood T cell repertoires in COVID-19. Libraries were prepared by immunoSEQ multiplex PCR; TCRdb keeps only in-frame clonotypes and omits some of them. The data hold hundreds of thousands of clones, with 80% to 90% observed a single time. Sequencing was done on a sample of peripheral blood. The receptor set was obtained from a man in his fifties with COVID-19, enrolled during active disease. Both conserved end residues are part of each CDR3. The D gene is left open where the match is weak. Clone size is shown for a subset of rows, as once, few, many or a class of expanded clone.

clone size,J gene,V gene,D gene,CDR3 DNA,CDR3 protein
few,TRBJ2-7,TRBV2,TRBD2,TGTGCCAGCAGTCCCTTGGGGGGAGGGCTACTGGACGAGCAGTACTTC,CASSPLGGGLLDEQYF
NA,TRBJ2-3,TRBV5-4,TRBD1,TGTGCCAGCAGCCTTCAAACAGGGGGCGGCACAGATACGCAGTATTTT,CASSLQTGGGTDTQYF
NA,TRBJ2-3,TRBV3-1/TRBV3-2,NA,TGTGCCAGCAGCCTAAGTCAGGGGGGTGGCACAGATACGCAGTATTTT,CASSLSQGGGTDTQYF
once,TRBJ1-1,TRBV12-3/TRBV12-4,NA,TGTGCCAGCAGTTTATTGGGGGGTGAAGCTTTCTTT,CASSLLGGEAFF
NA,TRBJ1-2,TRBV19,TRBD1,TGTGCCAGTAGTAAGACAGGGGGCAACTATGGCTACACCTTC,CASSKTGGNYGYTF
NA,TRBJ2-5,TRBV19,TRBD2,TGTGCCAGTAGTTTAGTAGCGGGGAACGTGGAGACCCAGTACTTC,CASSLVAGNVETQYF
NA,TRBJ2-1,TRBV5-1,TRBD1,TGCGCCAGCAGCCCTTCCGGGACAGCCTACAATGAGCAGTTCTTC,CASSPSGTAYNEQFF
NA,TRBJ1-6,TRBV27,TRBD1,TGTGCCAGCAGTCCAAATCCGGGACAGGGTAATGGACCCCTCCACTTT,CASSPNPGQGNGPLHF
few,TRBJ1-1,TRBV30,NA,TGTGCCTGGAGAAAGAGAGGTGAAGCTTTCTTT,CAWRKRGEAFF
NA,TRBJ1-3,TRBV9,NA,TGTGCCAGCAGCGCCCCATCGGGTTCAGGGGAGTCTGGAAACACCATATATTTT,CASSAPSGSGESGNTIYF
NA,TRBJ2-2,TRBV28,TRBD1,TGTGCCAGCTCTCGCCGGACAGGGGGCTTCGGCACCGGGGAGCTGTTTTTT,CASSRRTGGFGTGELFF
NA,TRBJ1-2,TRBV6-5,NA,TGTGCCAGCTCGGGTAACTATGGCTACACCTTC,CASSGNYGYTF
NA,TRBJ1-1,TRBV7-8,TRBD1,TGTGCCAGCAGGGATACAGGGGTCAGGGGCACTGAAGCTTTCTTT,CASRDTGVRGTEAFF
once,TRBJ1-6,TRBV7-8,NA,TGTGCCAGCAGCTTAGTGGGGGTGTTTGGAGGGGCTGAATCACCCCTCCACTTT,CASSLVGVFGGAESPLHF
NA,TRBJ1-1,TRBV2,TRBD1,TGTGCCAGCATTACAGGGGTGGGGAACACTGAAGCTTTCTTT,CASITGVGNTEAFF
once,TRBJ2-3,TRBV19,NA,TGTGCCAGTAGTATGTGGGGGCAGGGCACAGATACGCAGTATTTT,CASSMWGQGTDTQYF
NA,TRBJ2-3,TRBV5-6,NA,TGTGCCAGCAGCTCCGGAGGGCCAGATACGCAGTATTTT,CASSSGGPDTQYF
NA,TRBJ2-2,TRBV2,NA,TGTGCCAGCAGCAAGCCAGGGGCGGACGGGGAGCTGTTTTTT,CASSKPGADGELFF
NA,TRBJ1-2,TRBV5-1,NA,TGCGCCAGCAGCTTTAGCGATTCCGACTATGGCTACACCTTC,CASSFSDSDYGYTF
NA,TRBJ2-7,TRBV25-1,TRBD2,TGTGCCAGCAGTGTGCCGGGGGGGGCCCTCGGCGAGCAGTACTTC,CASSVPGGALGEQYF
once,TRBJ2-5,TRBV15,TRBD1,TGTGCCACCAGCAGAGATTGGGGACAGGGCCAAGAGACCCAGTACTTC,CATSRDWGQGQETQYF
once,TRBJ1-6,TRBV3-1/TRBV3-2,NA,TGTGCCAGCAGCCCTCCGACTCCCTATAATTCACCCCTCCACTTT,CASSPPTPYNSPLHF
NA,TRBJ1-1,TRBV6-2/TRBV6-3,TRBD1,TGTGCCAGCAGTACCGGGACAGCCGATATGAACACTGAAGCTTTCTTT,CASSTGTADMNTEAFF
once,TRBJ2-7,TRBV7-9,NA,TGTGCCAGCAGCTTAGTATTAGGGGGTTCCTACGAGCAGTACTTC,CASSLVLGGSYEQYF
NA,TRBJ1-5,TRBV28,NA,TGTGCCACGGGGGAACTTAATCAGCCCCAGCATTTT,CATGELNQPQHF
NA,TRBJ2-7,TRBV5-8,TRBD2,TGTGCCAGCAGCCTCCGGGAGGGGTTGGGGATCTACGAGCAGTACTTC,CASSLREGLGIYEQYF
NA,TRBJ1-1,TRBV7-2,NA,TGTGCCAGCAGTTTAACACAGGGAAGGCTGAACACTGAAGCTTTCTTT,CASSLTQGRLNTEAFF
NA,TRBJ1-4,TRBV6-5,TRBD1,TGTGCCAGCAGCGACAGGGCGGTAGTCGGAGAAAAACTGTTTTTT,CASSDRAVVGEKLFF
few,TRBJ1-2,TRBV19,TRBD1,TGTGCCAGTAGTAGAACAGGGGCCGTGGGTGGCTACACCTTC,CASSRTGAVGGYTF
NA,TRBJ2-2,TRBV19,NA,TGTGCCAGTAGTATCAGGGGTGATGCCGCCGGGGAGCTGTTTTTT,CASSIRGDAAGELFF
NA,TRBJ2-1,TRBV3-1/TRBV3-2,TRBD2,TGTGCCAGCAGTCTTATCCTTAGCGGGAGCAATGAGCAGTTCTTC,CASSLILSGSNEQFF
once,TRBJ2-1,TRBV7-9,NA,TGTGCCAGCAGCGGACCGACTAGTAGGGTCAATGAGCAGTTCTTC,CASSGPTSRVNEQFF
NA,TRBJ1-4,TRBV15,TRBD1,TGTGCCACCAGCACGGGACAGGGGTGGGGGTTGAAAAAACTGTTTTTT,CATSTGQGWGLKKLFF
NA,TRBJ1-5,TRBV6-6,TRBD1,TGTGCCAGCAGTTACAGCGGACAGGGAAGTTCGCAGCCCCAGCATTTT,CASSYSGQGSSQPQHF
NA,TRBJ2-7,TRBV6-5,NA,TGTGCCAGCAGGGCCGCATGGGCTACCTACGAGCAGTACTTC,CASRAAWATYEQYF
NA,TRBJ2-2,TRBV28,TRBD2,TGTGCCAGCATCCCTAGCGGGAGCCTCGGGGAGCTGTTTTTT,CASIPSGSLGELFF
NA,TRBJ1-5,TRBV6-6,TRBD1,TGTGCCAGCAGTCCTTACCAAGGTCAGGACAGGGGGCGCAGGCAGCCCCAGCATTTT,CASSPYQGQDRGRRQPQHF
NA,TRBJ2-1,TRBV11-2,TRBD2,TGTGCCAGCAGCACCGTTAGCGGGGGCCCTCGAGAGCAGTTCTTC,CASSTVSGGPREQFF
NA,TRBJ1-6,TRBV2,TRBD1,TGTGCCAGCAGTGCACAGGGGCCCTCTAATTCACCCCTCCACTTT,CASSAQGPSNSPLHF
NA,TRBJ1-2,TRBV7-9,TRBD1,TGTGCCAGCACACAATCGACAGGGGGTCCTAACTATGGCTACACCTTC,CASTQSTGGPNYGYTF
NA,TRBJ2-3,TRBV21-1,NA,TGTGCCAGCAGCAAAGGACTAGCGGGGGGGTTCTCCACAGATACGCAGTATTTT,CASSKGLAGGFSTDTQYF
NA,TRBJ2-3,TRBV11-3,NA,TGTGCCAGCAGCTTACGGGGTAGCGGAGATACGCAGTATTTT,CASSLRGSGDTQYF
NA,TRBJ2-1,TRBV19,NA,TGTGCCAGTAGTCTCTCACAGGTAAATGAGCAGTTCTTC,CASSLSQVNEQFF
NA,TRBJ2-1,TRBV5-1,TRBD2,TGCGCCAGCAGCTTGAGACTAGCGGGTATCGGTGAGCAGTTCTTC,CASSLRLAGIGEQFF
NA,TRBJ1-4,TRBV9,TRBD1,TGTGCCAGCAAAAGGGGACAGGGGGATGAAAAACTGTTTTTT,CASKRGQGDEKLFF
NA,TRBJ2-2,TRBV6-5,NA,TGTGCCAGCAGTTACTCCCCCAGGGGAGACACCGGGGAGCTGTTTTTT,CASSYSPRGDTGELFF
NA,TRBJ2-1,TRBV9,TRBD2,TGTGCCAGCAGCGCGGGACTAGCGCGTGAGCAGTTCTTC,CASSAGLAREQFF
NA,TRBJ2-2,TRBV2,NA,TGTGCCAGCAGTGAGACCCGGGTCGGGGAGCTGTTTTTT,CASSETRVGELFF
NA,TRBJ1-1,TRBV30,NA,TGTGCCTGGAGAAAATTGGACAGAAACACTGAAGCTTTCTTT,CAWRKLDRNTEAFF
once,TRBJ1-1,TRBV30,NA,TGTGCCTGGAGTCCGGGGGGGACTGAAGCTTTCTTT,CAWSPGGTEAFF
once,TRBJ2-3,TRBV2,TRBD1,TGTGCCAGCAGTCCCGGGACAGGGGGCGTAGATACGCAGTATTTT,CASSPGTGGVDTQYF
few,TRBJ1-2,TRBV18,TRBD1,TGTGCCAGCTCACCACCGCGTACGAGCAGGGGGTACTATGGCTACACCTTC,CASSPPRTSRGYYGYTF
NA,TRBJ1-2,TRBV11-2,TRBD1,TGTGCCAGCAGCCCCGGGACAGGGTACTATGGCTACACCTTC,CASSPGTGYYGYTF
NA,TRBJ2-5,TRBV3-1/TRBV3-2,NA,TGTGCCAGCACCCAGACAGTTAATCCCCTTCCGGGGACCCAGTACTTC,CASTQTVNPLPGTQYF